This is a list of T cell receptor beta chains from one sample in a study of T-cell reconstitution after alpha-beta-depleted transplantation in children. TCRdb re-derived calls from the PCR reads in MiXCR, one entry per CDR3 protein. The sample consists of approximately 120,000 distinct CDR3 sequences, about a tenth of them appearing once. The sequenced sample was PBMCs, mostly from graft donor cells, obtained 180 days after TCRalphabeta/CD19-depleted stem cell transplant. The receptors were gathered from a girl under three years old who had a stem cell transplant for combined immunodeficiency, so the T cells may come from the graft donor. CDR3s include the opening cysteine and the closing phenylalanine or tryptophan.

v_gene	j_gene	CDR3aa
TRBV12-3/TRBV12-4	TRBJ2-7	CASSAGTALRAYEQYF
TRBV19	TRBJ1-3	CASRQGSGNTIYF
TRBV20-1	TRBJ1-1	CSARGGTTEAFF
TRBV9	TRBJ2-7	CASSALAGGVDQYF
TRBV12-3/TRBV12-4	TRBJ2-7	CASSMGQGLDEQYF
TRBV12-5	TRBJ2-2	CASGKTGELFF
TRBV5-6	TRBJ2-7	CASSLGTGVYEQYF
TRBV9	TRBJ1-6	CASSIVSGQPLHF
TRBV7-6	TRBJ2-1	CASSLVPLAGGGNEQFF
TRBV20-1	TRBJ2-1	CSAPGQGSYNEQFF
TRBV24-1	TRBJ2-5	CATSLGLSRGLEETQYF
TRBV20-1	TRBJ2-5	CSASPFQETQYF
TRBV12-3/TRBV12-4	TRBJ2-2	CASKFAGNTGELFF
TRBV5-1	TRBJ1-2	CASSLGADNYGYTF
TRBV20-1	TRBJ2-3	CSATSGGAGDTQYF
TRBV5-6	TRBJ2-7	CASRRRGRTYEQYF
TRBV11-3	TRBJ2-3	CASSVRLGQYF
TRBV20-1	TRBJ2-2	CSARREASATNTGELFF
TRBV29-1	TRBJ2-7	CSAPGTGGYEQYF
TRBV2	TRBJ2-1	CASSVPRQGLLYVGEQFF
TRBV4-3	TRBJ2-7	CASSQVEQGEQYF
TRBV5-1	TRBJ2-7	CASSFERRSEQYF
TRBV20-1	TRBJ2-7	CTARDSDLAWGRGNYEQYF
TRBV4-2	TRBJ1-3	CASSPQPGRTGNTIYF
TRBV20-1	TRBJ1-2	CSARDLLGNRNYGYTF
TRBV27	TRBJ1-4	CASSSRTQGWEKLFF
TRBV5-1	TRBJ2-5	CASSSGASRETQYF
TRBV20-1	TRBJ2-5	CSANMRGGIETQYF
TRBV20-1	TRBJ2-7	CSAGFTYEQYF
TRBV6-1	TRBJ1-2	CASSPDVMNYGYTF
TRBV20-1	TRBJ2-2	CSAREPTGGGNTGELFF
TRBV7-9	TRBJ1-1	CASSLVHKNTEAFF
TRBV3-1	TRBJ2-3	CASSTLGYTQYF
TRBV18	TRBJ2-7	CASSPSFSYEQYF
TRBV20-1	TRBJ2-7	CSAKAGDPYEQYF
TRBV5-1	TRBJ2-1	CASSPRTDNEQFF
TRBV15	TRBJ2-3	CATSPRDRGSGDTQYF
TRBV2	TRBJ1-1	CASNRWGEGLNTEAFF
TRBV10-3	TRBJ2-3	CAIRDSTDTQYF
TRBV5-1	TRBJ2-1	CASSLWRGSYNEQFF
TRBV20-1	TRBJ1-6	CSASQGGPIFPTDSPLHF
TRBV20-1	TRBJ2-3	CSAFGTGGGTDTQYF
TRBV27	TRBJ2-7	CASSAGTGIGSYEQYF
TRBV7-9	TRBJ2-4	CASRDQGSKNIQYF
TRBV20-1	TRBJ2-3	CSARAGLAGVADTQYF
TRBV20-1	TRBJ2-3	CSAREHGDIEGTQYF
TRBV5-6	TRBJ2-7	CASSLEGSYEQYF
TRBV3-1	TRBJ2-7	CASSHVYEQYF
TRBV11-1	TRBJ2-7	CASSLGGSRGRSSYEQYF
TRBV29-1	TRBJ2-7	CSVVYGTGVYEQYF
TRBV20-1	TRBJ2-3	CSGDTSDTQYF
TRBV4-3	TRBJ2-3	CASSSDTDTQYF
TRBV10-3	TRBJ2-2	CAISGRGGMNTGELFF
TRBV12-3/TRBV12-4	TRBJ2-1	CASSSPPTGGNEQFF
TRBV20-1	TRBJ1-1	CSATPPTGEAFF
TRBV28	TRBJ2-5	CASSLSQGRRETQYF
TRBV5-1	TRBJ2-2	CASSPWTGPDTGELFF
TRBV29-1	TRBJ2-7	CSFREINSYEQYF
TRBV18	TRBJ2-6	CASSPRGTGANVLTF